One and the same sample provided the 27 T cell receptor beta chains below, sequenced in a study of memory B cells and T cells in multiple sclerosis. Generated by immunoSEQ multiplex PCR, the TCRdb table keeps only in-frame clones and is missing some. Among about 46,000 clones listed, roughly 87% were seen once. Separate sequencing covered autoproliferating (CFSE-dim) and non-proliferating (CFSE-high) T cells from stimulus-free culture. Pooled replicate wells came from some 5x10^7 CFSE-labeled PBMCs cultured around seven days without stimulus. Antigen specificity for these receptors is unknown. The sequencing input was PBMCs from blood kept in culture. These receptors all stem from a human donor with multiple sclerosis.

In its sample, this clone was seen a few times. A read error may produce the germline difference seen at one junction end. The V call is TRBV7-9, the J call TRBJ1-2; TRBD1 is a possible D gene (5 bases). Germline CDR1 SEHNR, CDR2 FQNEAQ (reference sequence). The CDR3 covers 13 residues. DNA for the CDR3: TGTGCCAGCAGCTTAGGACAGTACCGGTTTGTCGCCTTC. Translation gives CASSLGQYRFVAF. Complete variable domain (other parts from reference TRBV7-9 and TRBJ1-2): DTGVSQNPRHKITKRGQNVTFRCDPISEHNRLYWYRQTLGQGPEFLTYFQNEAQLEKSRLLSDRFSAERPKGSFSTLEIQRTEQGDSAMYLCASSLGQYRFVAFGSGTRLTVV.

The gene calls are TRBV4-1 and TRBJ2-1; 10 bases agree with TRBD2. The CDR3 covers 17 residues. Losses at the gene ends were 0 bases for V and 5 bases for J; bases not matched to a gene: 7. CDR1 is MGHRA, CDR2 YSYEKL, per germline. The CDR3 loop reads CASSQDPLAGTNNEQFF. CDR3 DNA: TGCGCCAGCAGCCAAGATCCACTAGCGGGGACAAACAATGAGCAGTTCTTC.

The chain carries TRBV14 and TRBJ1-4; D is possibly TRBD1 (5 bases). The germline CDR1 and CDR2 sequences are SGHDN and FVKESK. The V gene lost 4 bases and the J gene lost 8 bases, with 20 bases spanning the gap. The CDR3 extends over 16 amino acids. The CDR3 coding sequence is TGTGCCAGCAGCCTTAACCGGGGGAGGGTTCGGGAAAAACTGTTTTTT. The encoded protein is CASSLNRGRVREKLFF.

The CDR3 DNA reads as TGTGCCTGGAGTGCGGTCGGGCTCACAGATACGCAGTATTTT. Translation: CAWSAVGLTDTQYF. This sequence joins TRBV30 and TRBJ2-3; D is unresolved. V lost 1 base to trimming and J lost 2 bases, with 10 bases between them. The CDR3 runs 14 residues. In germline, CDR1 is GTSNPN, CDR2 SVGIG (reference sequence).

This sequence joins TRBV7-9 and TRBJ2-1; 7 nucleotides match TRBD2. The germline V gene encodes CDR1 SEHNR and CDR2 FQNEAQ (reference sequence). CDR3 length: 16 residues. Trimming cost V 3 bases and J 0 bases; bases outside gene matches: 5. In DNA form, the CDR3 reads TGTGCCAGCAGCTTTGCAACTAGCGCCTCCTACAATGAGCAGTTCTTC. This gives the protein CASSFATSASYNEQFF.

The chain employs TRBV7-8 and TRBJ2-7; D may match TRBD1 or TRBD2 (5 bases each). This CDR3 spans 15 amino acids. CDR1 and CDR2 (germline): SGHVS, FQNEAQ. Trimming removed 3 bases from V and 0 bases from J, with 12 bases in between. CDR3 in amino acids: CASSLAAGSSYEQYF. The CDR3 DNA sequence: TGTGCCAGCAGCTTGGCCGCAGGGAGCTCCTACGAGCAGTACTTC.

V gene TRBV9 combines with J gene TRBJ1-2, with D maybe TRBD1 (6 bases). Germline V CDR1 and CDR2: SGDLS, YYNGEE. V lost 4 bases and J lost 8, with 12 bases in between. The CDR3 has 12 amino acids. CDR3 loop: CASSTITGGYTF. CDR3 bases: TGTGCCAGCAGCACAATTACAGGGGGCTACACCTTC.

This CDR3 reads CASSDGLAGSYEQYF. CDR3 DNA: TGTGCCAGTAGCGACGGACTAGCCGGCTCCTACGAGCAGTACTTC. The chain is built from TRBV19 and TRBJ2-7; 8 nucleotides line up with TRBD2. This CDR3 is built from 15 residues. V was pared by 6 bases and J by 0 bases, with 7 bases of the junction left unmatched. The germline gives CDR1 LNHDA, CDR2 SQIVND (reference sequence).

The chain links TRBV5-1 to TRBJ2-3; D ambiguous. CDR1 and CDR2 (germline): SGHRS, YFSETQ. The CDR3 length is 16 residues. The V end lost 0 bases, the J end lost 0 bases, and 11 bases lay between the germline ends. Here the CDR3 DNA reads TGCGCCAGCAGCTTGGCCGAAGCAGCTAGCACAGATACGCAGTATTTT. It is translated as CASSLAEAASTDTQYF.

This chain joins TRBV5-1 and TRBJ1-3; no reliable D call. Germline V gene data show CDR1 as SGHRS and CDR2 as YFSETQ. Trimming cost V 1 base and J 2 bases, with 7 bases left between them. The CDR3 has 14 residues. The CDR3 nucleotides read TGCGCCAGCAGCTTGAGGGATACTGGAAACACCATATATTTT. Its protein product is CASSLRDTGNTIYF.

The V call is TRBV29-1, the J call TRBJ2-5; D tentatively fits TRBD1 or TRBD2 (5 bases each). The germline V gene encodes CDR1 SQVTM and CDR2 ANQGSEA. This CDR3 spans 12 amino acids. Trimming pared 3 bases from V and 5 bases from J, leaving 10 bases between. CDR3 in amino acids: CSVEPGTETQYF. The DNA of the CDR3 is TGCAGCGTTGAGCCAGGGACGGAGACCCAGTACTTC.

V and J are TRBV5-1 and TRBJ1-1, with 9 bases aligning to TRBD1. There are 13 residues in the CDR3. The V gene end was trimmed by 4 bases and the J gene end by 5 bases; junction bases not matched to a gene: 3. Germline CDR1 reads SGHRS; CDR2 reads YFSETQ. The CDR3 region is CASSRDRATEAFF. As DNA, the CDR3 is TGCGCCAGCAGCCGGGACAGGGCTACTGAAGCTTTCTTT. Complete variable domain (other parts from reference TRBV5-1 and TRBJ1-1): KAGVTQTPRYLIKTRGQQVTLSCSPISGHRSVSWYQQTPGQGLQFLFEYFSETQRNKGNFPGRFSGRQFSNSRSEMNVSTLELGDSALYLCASSRDRATEAFFGQGTRLTVV.

A word on this clone: Other DNA sequences within the sample encode an identical CDR3. CDR3 loop: CASSQPQSPVNQPQHF. DNA of the CDR3: TGTGCCAGCAGCCAACCACAGAGTCCTGTAAATCAGCCCCAGCATTTT. The genes are TRBV4-2 and TRBJ1-5; no reliable D call. The V and J ends lost 2 bases and 4 bases respectively, with 15 bases between them. The V gene's germline CDR1 is LGHNA and CDR2 YNFKEQ. The CDR3 has 16 residues.

The chain joins TRBV30 to TRBJ2-5; D not certain. TRBJ2-7 matches the DNA end more closely, so the J call is doubtful. The V gene's germline CDR1 is GTSNPN and CDR2 SVGIG (reference sequence). This CDR3 region has 11 residues. CDR3 protein: CAWSVQDEQYF. The CDR3 DNA sequence: TGTGCCTGGAGTGTACAAGACGAGCAGTACTTC.

The gene calls are TRBV5-1 and TRBJ2-2, with D possibly matching TRBD1 (5 bases). This CDR3 has 13 amino acids. The germline V and J ends were trimmed by 4 bases and 1 base, with 5 bases remaining between them. Germline V CDR1 and CDR2: SGHRS, YFSETQ. The CDR3 region is CASSTGNTGELFF. CDR3 nucleotides: TGCGCCAGCAGCACAGGGAACACCGGGGAGCTGTTTTTT.

The CDR3 sequence: CASRTTSKATNEKLFF. DNA for the CDR3: TGTGCCAGCAGGACCACCTCCAAGGCAACTAATGAAAAACTGTTTTTT. The V and J genes are TRBV27 and TRBJ1-4; D not resolved. Germline V gene lookup returns CDR1 MNHEY and CDR2 SMNVEV (reference sequence). The CDR3 spans 16 residues. V was trimmed by 6 bases and J by 0 bases, leaving 14 bases between them. Filled out from reference TRBV27 and TRBJ1-4, the complete variable domain reads EAQVTQNPRYLITVTGKKLTVTCSQNMNHEYMSWYRQDPGLGLRQIYYSMNVEVTDKGDVPEGYKVSRKEKRNFPLILESPSPNQTSLYFCASRTTSKATNEKLFFGSGTQLSVL.

The chain has TRBV5-1 and TRBJ1-4; 8 bases map to TRBD1. Trimming took 5 bases from V and 5 from J; bases not matched to a gene: 5. The CDR3 has 14 residues. CDR1 is SGHRS, CDR2 YFSETQ, per germline. The CDR3 nucleotides read TGCGCCAGCAGGCAGGACAGGGCGAATGAAAAACTGTTTTTT. Its protein is CASRQDRANEKLFF.

The chain is built from TRBV5-8 and TRBJ2-5, with a weak D call TRBD1 (6 bases). V lost 6 bases, J lost 5 bases, and 14 bases lay in between. CDR1 and CDR2 (germline): SGHTS, YDEGEE. CDR3 length equals 13 residues. CDR3 nucleotide sequence: TGTGCCAGCACCCACAGGGTCCAGGAGACCCAGTACTTC. Amino acid sequence: CASTHRVQETQYF.

The DNA of the CDR3 is TGCGCCAGCAGCCCGTCGGGACAGGGATCCTACAATGAGCAGTTCTTC. Protein sequence: CASSPSGQGSYNEQFF. V gene TRBV4-1 combines with J gene TRBJ2-1; the match to TRBD1 covers 9 bases. The germline CDR1 and CDR2 sequences are MGHRA and YSYEKL. V lost 4 bases and J lost 1; bases outside the gene matches: 5. The length of the CDR3 is 16 residues.

The rearrangement links TRBV18 to TRBJ2-3; 9 bases match TRBD1. CDR1 KGHSH and CDR2 LQKENI come from the germline V gene. Trimming at V came to 6 bases and at J to 3 bases, leaving 4 bases not matched to a gene. The length of the CDR3 is 14 residues. CDR3 in amino acids: CASSPDRGTDTQYF. For the CDR3, the DNA is TGTGCCAGCTCTCCGGACAGGGGAACAGATACGCAGTATTTT.

The V call is TRBV5-1, the J call TRBJ2-7, with D hard to call. With 1 base removed from V and 4 bases from J, the gap between germline ends came to 9 bases. CDR1 is SGHRS and CDR2 is YFSETQ in the germline V gene. This CDR3 is 13 amino acids long. Here the CDR3 DNA reads TGCGCCAGCAGCTTGAGGATCGGGTACGAGCAGTACTTC. Protein sequence: CASSLRIGYEQYF.

The rearrangement joins TRBV30 to TRBJ1-1; D uncertain. V gave up 8 bases and J gave up 1 base, with 8 bases separating them. Germline V CDR1 and CDR2: GTSNPN, SVGIG (reference sequence). The CDR3 runs 11 residues. The CDR3 loop is CAAERNTEAFF. CDR3 DNA: TGTGCCGCGGAACGGAACACTGAAGCTTTCTTT.

The chain employs TRBV19 and TRBJ1-5; D is unresolved. The germline V and J ends were trimmed by 5 bases and 3 bases, with 11 bases remaining between them. This CDR3 spans 14 amino acids. Germline V gene sequence: CDR1 LNHDA, CDR2 SQIVND (reference sequence). Here the CDR3 DNA reads TGTGCCAGTAGTTCGCCGCAATTCAATCAGCCCCAGCATTTT. It yields the protein CASSSPQFNQPQHF. The complete variable domain, with remaining parts taken from reference TRBV19 and TRBJ1-5, reads DGGITQSPKYLFRKEGQNVTLSCEQNLNHDAMYWYRQDPGQGLRLIYYSQIVNDFQKGDIAEGYSVSREKKESFPLTVTSAQKNPTAFYLCASSSPQFNQPQHFGDGTRLSIL.

This chain uses TRBV27 with TRBJ1-5; 7 nucleotides line up with TRBD1. The germline gives CDR1 MNHEY, CDR2 SMNVEV (reference sequence). The CDR3 totals 15 residues. J lost 4 bases, V lost 0 bases, and 3 bases had no gene match. CDR3 sequence (DNA): TGTGCCAGCAGTTTATCTGGACAGGCGAATCAGCCCCAGCATTTT. Protein sequence: CASSLSGQANQPQHF.

The rearrangement links TRBV27 to TRBJ1-1; the D is unclear. Germline V gives CDR1 MNHEY, CDR2 SMNVEV (reference sequence). V was pared by 1 base and J by 7 bases, with 13 bases between. CDR3 size: 14 residues. CDR3 region: CASSLYGSIGEAFF. The CDR3 region has the DNA TGTGCCAGCAGTTTATACGGCAGTATTGGTGAAGCTTTCTTT.

J is TRBJ1-1 and V is TRBV6-1, with no clear D. Trimming pared 6 bases from V and 8 bases from J, leaving 13 bases between. This CDR3 is built from 12 residues. CDR1 is MNHNS and CDR2 is SASEGT in the germline V gene. The CDR3 DNA reads TGTGCCAGCAGGGCCACTGTAGGGGAAGCTTTCTTT. Translation: CASRATVGEAFF.

The genes are TRBV6-5 and TRBJ2-5, with D perhaps TRBD1 (5 bases). The CDR3 covers 13 residues. CDR1 MNHEY and CDR2 SVGAGI come from the germline V gene. V gave up 2 bases and J gave up 4 bases, with 8 bases separating them. CDR3 sequence (DNA): TGTGCCAGCAGTTACCCAGGGTCAGAGACCCAGTACTTC. It translates to CASSYPGSETQYF.